This entry features one T cell receptor (beta chain) sequence. Each of the donors was a healthy adult who was HIV-negative and had not had a recent acute infection or vaccination. Subsets obtained from CD4+ cells comprised CD45RA+ naive and CD45RA-negative memory cells. The sample originates from a study of shared clonotypes between healthy human individuals. Trimming removed 10 bases from V and 0 bases from J, with 19 bases in between. CDR1 is MDHEN, CDR2 SYDVKM, per germline. This CDR3 contains 15 residues. The authors distributed each subset's genomic DNA evenly over several immunoSEQ plates. The protocol was immunoSEQ multiplex PCR, while the TCRdb copy is restricted to in-frame clones and leaves out a portion. In the table there are about 2.3 million clones, approximately 95% of which are singletons.

This sequence originates from a man in his late teens or twenties in good health. Some clones in this sample may be carry-over from other donors' samples. Input material: naive CD4+ T cells from PBMCs. Subset noted: CD45RA+ positively selected. This rearrangement joins TRBV28 to TRBJ2-7; D tentatively fits TRBD1 or TRBD2 (5 bases each). Here the CDR3 DNA reads TGTGCCACCAAAGCCCCCGGGACGGCCTCCTACGAGCAGTACTTC. Protein sequence: CATKAPGTASYEQYF.